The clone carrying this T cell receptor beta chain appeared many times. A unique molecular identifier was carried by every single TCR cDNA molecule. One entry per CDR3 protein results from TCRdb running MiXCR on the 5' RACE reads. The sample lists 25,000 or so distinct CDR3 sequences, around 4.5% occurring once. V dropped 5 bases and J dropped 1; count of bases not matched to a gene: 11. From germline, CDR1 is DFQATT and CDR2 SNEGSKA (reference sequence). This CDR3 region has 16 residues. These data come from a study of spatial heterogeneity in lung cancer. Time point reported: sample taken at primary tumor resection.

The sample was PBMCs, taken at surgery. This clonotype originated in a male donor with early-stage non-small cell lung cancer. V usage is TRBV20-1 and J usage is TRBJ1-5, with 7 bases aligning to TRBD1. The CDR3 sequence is CSALELGQPSNQPQHF. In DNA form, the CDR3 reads TGCAGTGCTCTAGAGTTGGGACAGCCAAGCAATCAGCCCCAGCATTTT.